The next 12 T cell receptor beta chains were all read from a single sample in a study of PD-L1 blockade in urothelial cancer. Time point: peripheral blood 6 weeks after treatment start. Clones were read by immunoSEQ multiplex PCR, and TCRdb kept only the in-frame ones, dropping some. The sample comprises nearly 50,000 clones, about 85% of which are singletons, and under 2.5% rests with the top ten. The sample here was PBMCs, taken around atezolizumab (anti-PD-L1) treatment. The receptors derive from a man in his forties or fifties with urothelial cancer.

The CDR3, as DNA: TGCAGCGTTGGAAGAGGTGGGGGCTACACCTTC. Translation gives CSVGRGGGYTF. The chain couples TRBV29-1 to TRBJ1-2; no clear D gene. The CDR3 is 11 amino acids. Deletions cut 4 bases from V and 8 bases from J, with 11 bases between. Germline V gene data show CDR1 as SQVTM and CDR2 as ANQGSEA. The whole variable domain, remainder taken from reference TRBV29-1 and TRBJ1-2, is SAVISQKPSRDICQRGTSLTIQCQVDSQVTMMFWYRQQPGQSLTLIATANQGSEATYESGFVIDKFPISRPNLTFSTLTVSNMSPEDSSIYLCSVGRGGGYTFGSGTRLTVV.

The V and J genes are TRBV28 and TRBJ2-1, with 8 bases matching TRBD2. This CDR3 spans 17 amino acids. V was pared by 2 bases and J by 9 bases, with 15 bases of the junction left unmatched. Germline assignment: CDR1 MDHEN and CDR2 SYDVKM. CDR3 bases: TGTGCCAGCAGTTTAGACGCCGCGGGAGGCCCGAAGGGTGAGCAGTTCTTC. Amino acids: CASSLDAAGGPKGEQFF.

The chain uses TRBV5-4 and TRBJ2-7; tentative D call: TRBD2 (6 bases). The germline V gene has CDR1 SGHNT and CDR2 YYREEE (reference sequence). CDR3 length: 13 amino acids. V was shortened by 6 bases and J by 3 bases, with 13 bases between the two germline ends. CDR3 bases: TGTGCCAGCACCACGGGGGACGGCTACGAGCAGTACTTC. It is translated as CASTTGDGYEQYF.

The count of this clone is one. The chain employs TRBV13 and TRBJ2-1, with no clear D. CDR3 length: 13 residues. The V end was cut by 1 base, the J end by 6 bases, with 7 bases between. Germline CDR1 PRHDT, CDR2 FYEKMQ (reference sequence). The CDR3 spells CASSLVVVNEQFF. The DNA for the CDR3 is TGTGCCAGCAGCTTAGTGGTAGTCAATGAGCAGTTCTTC.

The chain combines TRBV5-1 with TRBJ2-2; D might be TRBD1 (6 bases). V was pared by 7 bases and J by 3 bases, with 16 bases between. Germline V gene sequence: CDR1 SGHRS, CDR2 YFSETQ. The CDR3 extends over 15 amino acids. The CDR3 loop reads CASRLLTGDTGELFF. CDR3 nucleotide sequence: TGCGCCAGCCGACTCTTGACAGGCGACACCGGGGAGCTGTTTTTT.

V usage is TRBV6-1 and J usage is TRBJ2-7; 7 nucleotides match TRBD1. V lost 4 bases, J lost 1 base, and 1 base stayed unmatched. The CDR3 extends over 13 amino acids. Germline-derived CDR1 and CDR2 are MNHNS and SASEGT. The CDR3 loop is CASSAGQSYEQYF. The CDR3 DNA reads TGTGCCAGCAGTGCGGGACAGTCCTACGAGCAGTACTTC.

The CDR3 reads CASYVSGVGETQYF. CDR3 DNA sequence: TGCGCCAGCTACGTGAGCGGGGTTGGGGAGACCCAGTACTTC. The rearrangement links TRBV5-1 to TRBJ2-5; TRBD2 agrees at 7 bases. Looked up from germline, CDR1 is SGHRS and CDR2 is YFSETQ. The CDR3 loop spans 14 amino acids. V was pared by 7 bases and J by 5 bases, with 11 bases of the junction left unmatched.

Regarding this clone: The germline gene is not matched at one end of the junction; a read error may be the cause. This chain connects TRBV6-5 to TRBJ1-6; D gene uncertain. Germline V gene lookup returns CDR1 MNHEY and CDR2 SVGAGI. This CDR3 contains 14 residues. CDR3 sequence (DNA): TGTGCCAGCAGTTACTCAGGCGACAATTCACTCCTCCACTTT. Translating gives CASSYSGDNSLLHF.

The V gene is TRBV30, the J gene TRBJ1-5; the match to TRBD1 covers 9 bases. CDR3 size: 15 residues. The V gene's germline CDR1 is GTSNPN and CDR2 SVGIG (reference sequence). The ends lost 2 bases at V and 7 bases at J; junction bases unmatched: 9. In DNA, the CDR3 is TGTGCCTGGAGTTCAGGGGGACAGGGAAAACAGCCCCAGCATTTT. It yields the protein CAWSSGGQGKQPQHF.

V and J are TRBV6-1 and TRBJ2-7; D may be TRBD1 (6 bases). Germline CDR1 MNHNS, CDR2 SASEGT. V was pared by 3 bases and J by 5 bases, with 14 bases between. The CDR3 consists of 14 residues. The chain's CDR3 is CASSEWTEGNEQYF. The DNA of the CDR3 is TGTGCCAGCAGTGAGTGGACAGAAGGGAACGAGCAGTACTTC.

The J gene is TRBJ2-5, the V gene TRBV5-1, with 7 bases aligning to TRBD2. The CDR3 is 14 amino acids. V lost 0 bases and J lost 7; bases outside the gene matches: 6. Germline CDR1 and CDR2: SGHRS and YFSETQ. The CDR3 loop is CASSLAVGEGTQYF. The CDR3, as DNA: TGCGCCAGCAGCTTGGCGGTGGGGGAGGGGACCCAGTACTTC.

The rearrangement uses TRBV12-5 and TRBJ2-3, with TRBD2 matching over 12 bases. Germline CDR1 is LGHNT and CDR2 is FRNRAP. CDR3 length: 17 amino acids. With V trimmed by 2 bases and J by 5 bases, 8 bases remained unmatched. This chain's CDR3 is CASGLPRLAGVVDTQYF. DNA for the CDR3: TGTGCTAGTGGTTTGCCGAGACTAGCGGGAGTTGTAGATACGCAGTATTTT.